This T cell receptor (beta chain) was recorded in a study of shared clonotypes between healthy human individuals. CD8 cells regarded as naive lacked CD45RO, were positively chosen for CCR7, and omitted terminally differentiated effector memory CD45RA+ cells. The study drew all its donors from Caucasian adults living in Nashville, Tennessee. Investigators spread the genomic DNA of each subset evenly over several immunoSEQ plates. Generated by immunoSEQ multiplex PCR, the TCRdb table keeps only in-frame clones and is missing some. The data show under 700,000 clones, 85% to 95% seen once. Study-level results: Though the depth was large, rarefaction showed that sorted-subset sequencing was incomplete.

This clone appeared once. What it binds is not known. The sample was naive CD8+ T cells sorted from blood. The receptor comes from a young woman in good health.

CDR3 nucleotide sequence: TGTGCCACCAGCAACGCGGGGGGTGGATTGGACGAGCAGTACTTC. Amino acid sequence: CATSNAGGGLDEQYF. This chain joins TRBV15 and TRBJ2-7; TRBD2 aligns across 8 bases. Germline V gives CDR1 LNHNV, CDR2 YYDKDF (reference sequence). The CDR3 consists of 15 residues. V lost 4 bases and J lost 5; bases outside the gene matches: 10.